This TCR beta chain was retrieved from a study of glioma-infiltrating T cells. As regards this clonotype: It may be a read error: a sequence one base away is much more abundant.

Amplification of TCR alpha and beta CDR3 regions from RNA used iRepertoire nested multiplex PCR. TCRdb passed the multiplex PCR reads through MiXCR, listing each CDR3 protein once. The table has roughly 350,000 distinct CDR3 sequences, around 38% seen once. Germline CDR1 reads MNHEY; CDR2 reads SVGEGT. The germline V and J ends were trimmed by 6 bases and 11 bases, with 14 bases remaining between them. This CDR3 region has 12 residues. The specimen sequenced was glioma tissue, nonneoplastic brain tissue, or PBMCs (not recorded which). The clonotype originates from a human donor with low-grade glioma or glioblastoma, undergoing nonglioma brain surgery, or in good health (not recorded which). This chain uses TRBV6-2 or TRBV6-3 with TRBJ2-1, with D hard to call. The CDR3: CASSWLDHKQFF. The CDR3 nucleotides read TGTGCCAGCAGCTGGCTAGACCATAAGCAGTTCTTC.